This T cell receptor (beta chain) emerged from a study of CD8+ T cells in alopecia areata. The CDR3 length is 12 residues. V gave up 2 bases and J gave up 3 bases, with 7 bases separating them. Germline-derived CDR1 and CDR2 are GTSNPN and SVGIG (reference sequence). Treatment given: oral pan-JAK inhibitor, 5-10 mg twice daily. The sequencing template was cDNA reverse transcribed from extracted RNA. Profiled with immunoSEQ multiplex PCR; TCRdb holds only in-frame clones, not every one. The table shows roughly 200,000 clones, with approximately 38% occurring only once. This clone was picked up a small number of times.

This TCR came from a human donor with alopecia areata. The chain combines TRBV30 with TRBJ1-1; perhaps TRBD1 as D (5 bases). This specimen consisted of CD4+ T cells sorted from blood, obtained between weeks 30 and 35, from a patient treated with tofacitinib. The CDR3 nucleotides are TGTGCCTGGAGTCGACAGCACACTGAAGCTTTCTTT. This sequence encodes CAWSRQHTEAFF.